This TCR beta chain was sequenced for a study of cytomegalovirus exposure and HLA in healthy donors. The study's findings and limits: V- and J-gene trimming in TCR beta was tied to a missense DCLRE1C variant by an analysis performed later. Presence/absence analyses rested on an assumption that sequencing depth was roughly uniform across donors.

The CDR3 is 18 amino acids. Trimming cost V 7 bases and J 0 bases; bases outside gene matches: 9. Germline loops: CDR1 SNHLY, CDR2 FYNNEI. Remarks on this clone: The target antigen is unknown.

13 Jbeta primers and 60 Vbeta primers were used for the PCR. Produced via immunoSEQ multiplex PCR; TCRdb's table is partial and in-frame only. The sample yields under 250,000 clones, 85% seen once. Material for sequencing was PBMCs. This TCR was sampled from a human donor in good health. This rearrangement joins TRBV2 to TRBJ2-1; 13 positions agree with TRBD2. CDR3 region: CASKPGLAGRDSYNEQFF. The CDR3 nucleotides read TGTGCCAGCAAGCCGGGACTAGCGGGAAGGGACTCCTACAATGAGCAGTTCTTC.